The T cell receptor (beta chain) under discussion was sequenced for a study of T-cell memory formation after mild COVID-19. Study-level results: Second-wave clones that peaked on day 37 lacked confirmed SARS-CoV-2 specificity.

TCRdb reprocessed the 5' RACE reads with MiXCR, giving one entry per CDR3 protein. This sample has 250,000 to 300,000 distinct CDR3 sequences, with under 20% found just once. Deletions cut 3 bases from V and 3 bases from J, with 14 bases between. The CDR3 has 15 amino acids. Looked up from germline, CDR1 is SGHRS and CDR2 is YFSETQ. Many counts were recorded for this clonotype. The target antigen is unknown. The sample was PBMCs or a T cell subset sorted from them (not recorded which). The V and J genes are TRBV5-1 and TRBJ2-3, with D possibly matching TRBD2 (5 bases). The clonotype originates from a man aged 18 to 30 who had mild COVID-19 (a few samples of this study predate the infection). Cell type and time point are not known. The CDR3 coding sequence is TGCGCCAGCAGCTCGCGGGCATCTGTGACAGATACGCAGTATTTT. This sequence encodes CASSSRASVTDTQYF.